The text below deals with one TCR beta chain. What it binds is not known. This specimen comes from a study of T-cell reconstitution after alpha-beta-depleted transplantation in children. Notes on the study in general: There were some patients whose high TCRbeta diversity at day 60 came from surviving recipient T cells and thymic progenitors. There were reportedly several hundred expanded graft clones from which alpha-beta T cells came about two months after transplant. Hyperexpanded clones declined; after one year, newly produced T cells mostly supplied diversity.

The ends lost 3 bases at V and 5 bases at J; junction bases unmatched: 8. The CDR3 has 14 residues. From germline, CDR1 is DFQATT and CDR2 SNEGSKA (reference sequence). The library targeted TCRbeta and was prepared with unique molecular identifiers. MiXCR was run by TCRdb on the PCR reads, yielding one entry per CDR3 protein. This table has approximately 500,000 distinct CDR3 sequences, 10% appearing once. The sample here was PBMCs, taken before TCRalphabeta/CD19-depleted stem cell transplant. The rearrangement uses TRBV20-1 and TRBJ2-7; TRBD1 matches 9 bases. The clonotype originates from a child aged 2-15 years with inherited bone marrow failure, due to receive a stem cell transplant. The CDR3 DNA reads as TGCAGTGCTAGGGACCGGACAGGGGTTGACGAGCAGTACTTC. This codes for CSARDRTGVDEQYF.